The clone carrying this T cell receptor beta chain was seen ten or more times. Synthesis of TCR cDNA relied on 5'RACE template switching, which attached a universal primer site and UMIs. One entry per CDR3 protein, called by TCRdb with MiXCR from the 5' RACE reads. The data contain around 25,000 distinct CDR3 sequences, approximately 3.5% of them singletons. This specimen belongs to a study of T cells after yellow fever vaccination. Study-level points and caveats: Clonotypes shared by both compartments, CD4 and CD8, made up a small share. Repertoires obtained by FACS sorting could include abundant clonotypes that entered as contaminants from the bulk population.

The ends were cut back, 0 bases at V and 10 bases at J, with 8 bases in the middle. The length of the CDR3 is 12 residues. The germline CDR1 and CDR2 sequences are SGHRS and YFSETQ. The source material was PBMCs, either bulk or a sorted T-cell subset (CD4+, CD8+, memory, or dextramer-sorted; not recorded which), sampled roughly 47 days after the first yellow fever vaccination. This clonotype was obtained from a man in his late teens or twenties who received the YFV17D yellow fever vaccine. The V and J genes are TRBV5-1 and TRBJ2-1; perhaps TRBD1 as D (6 bases). Written as DNA, the CDR3 is TGCGCCAGCAGCTTGGGTGGGACAGAGCAGTTCTTC. Translated: CASSLGGTEQFF.